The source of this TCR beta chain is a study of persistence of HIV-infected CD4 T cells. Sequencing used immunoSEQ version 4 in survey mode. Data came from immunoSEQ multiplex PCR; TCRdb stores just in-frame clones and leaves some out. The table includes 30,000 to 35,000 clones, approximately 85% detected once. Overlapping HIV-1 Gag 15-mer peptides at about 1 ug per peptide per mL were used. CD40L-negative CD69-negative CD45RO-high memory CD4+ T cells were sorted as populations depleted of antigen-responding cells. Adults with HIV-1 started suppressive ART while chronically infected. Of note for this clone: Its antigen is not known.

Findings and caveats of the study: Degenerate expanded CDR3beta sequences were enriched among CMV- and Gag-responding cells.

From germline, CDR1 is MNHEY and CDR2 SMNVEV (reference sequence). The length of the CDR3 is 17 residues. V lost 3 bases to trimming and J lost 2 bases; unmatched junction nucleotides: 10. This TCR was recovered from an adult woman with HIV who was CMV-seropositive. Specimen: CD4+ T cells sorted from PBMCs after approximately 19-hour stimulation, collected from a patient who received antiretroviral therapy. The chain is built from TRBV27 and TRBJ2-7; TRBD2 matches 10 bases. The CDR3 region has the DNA TGTGCCAGCAGTTTGTCTTCCCGGCTAGCGGGAGCCTACGAGCAGTACTTC. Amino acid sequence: CASSLSSRLAGAYEQYF.